The 10 T cell receptor beta chains below were found in one sample sequenced in a study of cytomegalovirus exposure and HLA in healthy donors. The PCR made use of 60 Vbeta and 13 Jbeta primers. Some clones are missing from TCRdb's copy, which holds only in-frame ones; the method was immunoSEQ multiplex PCR. This sample yields around 64,000 clones, of which roughly nine tenths are seen a single time; around 10% belongs to the top ten. Specimen: PBMCs. These receptors were collected from a woman aged 25 to 45 in good health and CMV-seropositive.

This chain connects TRBV5-5 to TRBJ2-6, with TRBD2 matching 11 bases. Per germline, CDR1 SGHKS and CDR2 YYEKEE (reference sequence). Losses at the gene ends were 2 bases for V and 0 bases for J; bases not matched to a gene: 4. The CDR3 is made up of 18 amino acids. CDR3 amino acids: CASSFTGTSGSGANVLTF. The CDR3, as DNA: TGTGCCAGCAGCTTCACCGGGACTAGCGGCTCTGGGGCCAACGTCCTGACTTTC.

This clone occurred once. The chain couples TRBV19 to TRBJ2-1, with TRBD2 identical over 7 bases. Germline-derived CDR1 and CDR2 are LNHDA and SQIVND (reference sequence). The CDR3 length is 17 residues. V was pared by 5 bases and J by 0 bases, with 10 bases of the junction left unmatched. The CDR3 loop is CASSLSAVAGSYNEQFF. The CDR3 coding sequence is TGTGCCAGTAGTCTTTCGGCGGTAGCGGGCTCCTACAATGAGCAGTTCTTC.

The gene calls are TRBV7-9 and TRBJ2-2, with TRBD2 identical over 7 bases. Germline trimming cut 1 base from V and 4 bases from J; bases unmatched to any gene: 3. The CDR3 runs to 15 residues. Germline-derived CDR1 and CDR2 are SEHNR and FQNEAQ (reference sequence). The chain's CDR3 is CASSLGGSRTGELFF. CDR3 coding DNA: TGTGCCAGCAGCTTAGGCGGGAGTCGCACCGGGGAGCTGTTTTTT.

This clone was seen only once. This chain uses TRBV30 with TRBJ1-2; D is unclear. This CDR3 is 13 amino acids long. Deletions cut 0 bases from V and 4 bases from J, with 9 bases between. Germline values: CDR1 GTSNPN, CDR2 SVGIG (reference sequence). The CDR3, as DNA: TGTGCCTGGAGTGTAAGCGTAATCTATGGCTACACCTTC. Translating it yields CAWSVSVIYGYTF.

The V and J genes are TRBV11-2 and TRBJ2-5; 10 bases agree with TRBD2. The tail of the sequence fits TRBJ2-7 better, so the J call may be wrong. Germline V gives CDR1 SGHAT, CDR2 FQNNGV. This CDR3 comprises 19 residues. CDR3 sequence: CASSPAPSPSGRRSYEQYF. The CDR3 coding sequence is TGTGCCAGCAGCCCCGCCCCCTCACCTAGCGGGAGAAGATCCTACGAGCAGTACTTC.

J is TRBJ2-7 and V is TRBV5-1; TRBD1 matches 9 bases. V shed 3 bases, J shed 0 bases, and the junction held 4 bases outside the gene matches. Per germline, CDR1 SGHRS and CDR2 YFSETQ. The CDR3 extends over 15 amino acids. The CDR3 DNA is TGCGCCAGCAGCTCCGGGACAGGGACCTCCTACGAGCAGTACTTC. Protein: CASSSGTGTSYEQYF.

The V gene is TRBV5-1, the J gene TRBJ2-2; 8 nucleotides line up with TRBD1. This CDR3 has 13 residues. Germline V gene sequence: CDR1 SGHRS, CDR2 YFSETQ. The V and J ends lost 5 bases and 6 bases, in that order; junction bases with no gene match: 3. CDR3 sequence reads: CASRTGAAGELFF. The CDR3 nucleotides are TGCGCCAGCAGGACAGGGGCGGCCGGGGAGCTGTTTTTT.

The chain employs TRBV27 and TRBJ1-6; 7 nucleotides line up with TRBD1. The V gene's germline CDR1 is MNHEY and CDR2 SMNVEV (reference sequence). After removal of 4 bases from V and 8 bases from J, the junction contained 11 bases not matched to a gene. There are 16 residues in the CDR3. The CDR3 nucleotides read TGTGCCAGCAGTTCCCCGACAGGGCGTTTGGATTCACCCCTCCACTTT. It specifies CASSSPTGRLDSPLHF.

The CDR3 loop reads CASSPMGGPDTQYF. For the CDR3, the DNA is TGTGCCAGCAGCCCGATGGGAGGGCCAGATACGCAGTATTTT. The chain joins TRBV9 to TRBJ2-3; the match to TRBD2 covers 7 bases. The germline gives CDR1 SGDLS, CDR2 YYNGEE. This CDR3 region has 14 residues. Germline trimming cut 4 bases from V and 4 bases from J; bases unmatched to any gene: 6.

This clone came up once. V and J are TRBV14 and TRBJ2-7; a weak D match, TRBD2 (6 bases). V lost 4 bases to trimming and J lost 5 bases, with 15 bases between them. CDR1 SGHDN and CDR2 FVKESK come from the germline V gene. The CDR3 length is 14 residues. CDR3 DNA: TGTGCCAGCAGCCGAGCAGGGAGGAGCGACGAGCAGTACTTC. This translates into CASSRAGRSDEQYF.